In this sample, the clone carrying this TCR beta chain turned up many times. Its target is not known. Other nucleotide sequences from this sample produce the same CDR3. The source of the sample is a study of shared clonotypes between healthy human individuals. Notes on the study in general: Rarefaction revealed incomplete sorted-subset sequencing despite large depth. Compared with memory subsets, naive subsets generally had larger estimated richness.

This CDR3 contains 14 residues. V lost 0 bases and J lost 4, with 8 bases in between. Germline assignment: CDR1 SGHRS and CDR2 YFSETQ. Sequenced by immunoSEQ multiplex PCR; TCRdb stores in-frame clones only, minus some. There are about a million clones in the sample; approximately 77% occur only once, and approximately 0.95% lies in the top ten. This sequence was found in a man aged 18 to 35 in good health. Some clones in this sample may be carry-over from other donors' samples. Source material: memory CD4+ T cells from PBMCs. Subset in this sample: CD45RA-negative fraction. V is TRBV5-1 and J is TRBJ1-3; D gene uncertain. Here the CDR3 DNA reads TGCGCCAGCAGCTTGGGCAGTGCCGGAAACACCATATATTTT. Translating it yields CASSLGSAGNTIYF.